Each of the 3 T cell receptor beta chains below was sequenced from the same sample in a study of molecular identifiers for immune sequencing clone quantification. Using its own MiXCR run on the PCR reads, TCRdb lists one record per CDR3 protein. The sample contains around 480,000 distinct CDR3 sequences, around 23% of which appear only once. Sequenced input: naive CD8+ T cells from blood, with Jurkat cell RNA spiked in. Subset indicated: FACS-sorted CD8+CD4-CCR7+CD45RA+ naive T cells. These receptors all stem from a human donor in good health. Some libraries in this study had Jurkat cell RNA spiked in.

This clonotype occurred a few times. Compared with germline, one end of the junction differs, possibly owing to a read error. The rearrangement links TRBV7-9 to TRBJ1-1; D is unresolved. The CDR3 is 14 residues long. Germline assignment: CDR1 SEHNR and CDR2 FQNEAQ (reference sequence). The CDR3 DNA is TGTGCCAGCAGCCTTGCTACGAGCAGGACTGAAGCTCTCTTT. Its translation: CASSLATSRTEALF.

This clonotype was found once. The rearrangement uses TRBV3-1 and TRBJ1-1; no definite D call. Trimming removed 0 bases from V and 3 bases from J, with 14 bases in between. Looked up from germline, CDR1 is LGHDT and CDR2 is YNNKEL (reference sequence). The CDR3 totals 16 residues. CDR3 residues: CASSQEAGPRDTEAFF. CDR3 coding DNA: TGTGCCAGCAGCCAAGAGGCTGGGCCTAGGGACACTGAAGCTTTCTTT.

V and J are TRBV27 and TRBJ2-7; D call uncertain. The CDR3 has 14 residues. V lost 8 bases and J 2 bases, leaving 16 bases between the germline ends. Germline V gene lookup returns CDR1 MNHEY and CDR2 SMNVEV (reference sequence). The CDR3 region has the DNA TGTGCCAGCCGGATCGAAAAACAGACCTACGAGCAGTACTTC. It codes for CASRIEKQTYEQYF.